The 18 T cell receptor beta chains reported below all come from one sample, sequenced in a study of cytomegalovirus exposure and HLA in healthy donors. PCR was performed using 60 Vbeta and 13 Jbeta primers. Only in-frame clones appear in the TCRdb table, and some are missing; sequencing was by immunoSEQ multiplex PCR. This sample has some 110,000 clones, with around 81% found just once. Source material: PBMCs. The receptors stem from a woman younger than 45 in good health and CMV-seronegative.

This clone was seen only a few times. J is TRBJ1-2 and V is TRBV11-2, with 9 bases aligning to TRBD1. Trimming removed 1 base from V and 7 bases from J; junction bases left unmatched: 1. This CDR3 region has 13 residues. Looked up from germline, CDR1 is SGHAT and CDR2 is FQNNGV. CDR3 sequence (DNA): TGTGCCAGCAGCTTAGGGACAGGGGCTGGCTACACCTTC. It encodes CASSLGTGAGYTF.

This clone was recorded only once. The J gene is TRBJ1-4, the V gene TRBV6-1; D is undetermined. Germline CDR1 reads MNHNS; CDR2 reads SASEGT. Trimming removed 7 bases from V and 8 bases from J, with 14 bases in between. CDR3 length equals 13 residues. The CDR3 sequence: CASKRPSGEKLFF. The DNA of the CDR3 is TGTGCCAGCAAGCGCCCTTCCGGGGAAAAACTGTTTTTT.

The chain uses TRBV27 and TRBJ1-1, with TRBD1 identical over 10 bases. Germline lookup yields CDR1 MNHEY and CDR2 SMNVEV (reference sequence). The CDR3 runs 14 residues. V gave up 4 bases and J gave up 2 bases; unmatched junction bases: 1. CDR3 in amino acids: CASSSTGGNTEAFF. CDR3 in DNA: TGTGCCAGCAGTTCGACAGGGGGCAACACTGAAGCTTTCTTT.

V usage is TRBV4-1 and J usage is TRBJ1-2, with unresolved D. The V end lost 0 bases, the J end lost 4 bases, and 15 bases lay between the germline ends. This CDR3 is 16 amino acids long. Germline assignment: CDR1 MGHRA and CDR2 YSYEKL. This CDR3 reads CASSQDNLDWFYGYTF. In DNA form, the CDR3 reads TGCGCCAGCAGCCAAGATAATTTGGACTGGTTCTATGGCTACACCTTC.

The rearrangement joins TRBV6-4 to TRBJ2-3; 8 bases line up with TRBD2. After removal of 0 bases from V and 4 bases from J, the junction contained 6 bases not matched to a gene. The CDR3 has 16 residues. Looked up from germline, CDR1 is MRHNA and CDR2 is SNTAGT. The CDR3 sequence: CASSDSGTRGADTQYF. The CDR3 DNA reads TGTGCCAGCAGTGACTCGGGGACTAGAGGCGCAGATACGCAGTATTTT.

The CDR3 coding sequence is TGTGCCAGCAACCGCCCGGGACTAGCGGACACGATACCTACGGAGCAGTACTTC. As protein: CASNRPGLADTIPTEQYF. The rearrangement uses TRBV2 and TRBJ2-7; TRBD2 aligns across 11 bases. CDR1 and CDR2 from the germline V gene are SNHLY and FYNNEI. V shed 7 bases and J 7 bases; nucleotides not matched to a gene: 21. CDR3 length equals 18 residues.

The J gene is TRBJ1-4, the V gene TRBV28, with 12 bases that match TRBD1. CDR3 length equals 14 residues. The germline V gene encodes CDR1 MDHEN and CDR2 SYDVKM. V lost 6 bases and J lost 8; bases outside the gene matches: 4. CDR3 DNA sequence: TGTGCCAGCAGGGCCGGGACAGGGGGCGAAAAACTGTTTTTT. This codes for CASRAGTGGEKLFF.

This chain joins TRBV19 and TRBJ1-5; a possible D gene is TRBD1 (5 bases). Trimming pared 6 bases from V and 0 bases from J, leaving 12 bases between. The CDR3 extends over 15 amino acids. Germline V CDR1 and CDR2: LNHDA, SQIVND (reference sequence). The CDR3 region is CASSLSRASNQPQHF. The CDR3 nucleotides are TGTGCCAGTAGCCTATCCAGGGCTAGCAATCAGCCCCAGCATTTT.

CDR3 nucleotide sequence: TGTGCCTGGAGTCGGCTAGCGGGAGGGTATGAGCAGTTCTTC. It yields the protein CAWSRLAGGYEQFF. The chain combines TRBV30 with TRBJ2-1; TRBD2 aligns across 12 bases. The CDR3 length is 14 residues. Germline loops: CDR1 GTSNPN, CDR2 SVGIG (reference sequence). V shed 2 bases and J 8 bases; nucleotides not matched to a gene: 4.

This chain joins TRBV5-4 and TRBJ1-4, with 7 bases lining up with TRBD1. The trim removed 0 bases at V and 8 bases at J, leaving 7 bases unmatched. This CDR3 has 15 amino acids. Germline CDR1 is SGHNT and CDR2 is YYREEE (reference sequence). The CDR3 protein is CASSLGGQVGEKLFF. The CDR3 DNA sequence: TGTGCCAGCAGCTTGGGAGGACAGGTCGGGGAAAAACTGTTTTTT. Combining the CDR3 with reference TRBV5-4 and TRBJ1-4 gives the whole variable domain ETGVTQSPTHLIKTRGQQVTLRCSSQSGHNTVSWYQQALGQGPQFIFQYYREEENGRGNFPPRFSGLQFPNYSSELNVNALELDDSALYLCASSLGGQVGEKLFFGSGTQLSVL.

The chain joins TRBV28 to TRBJ1-5; TRBD1 matches 8 bases. J lost 7 bases, V lost 5 bases, and 7 bases had no gene match. The CDR3 is made up of 14 amino acids. Germline CDR1 is MDHEN and CDR2 is SYDVKM. The CDR3 region is CASSADRDRQPQHF. CDR3 nucleotides: TGTGCCAGCAGTGCGGACAGGGACCGACAGCCCCAGCATTTT.

V is TRBV7-9 and J is TRBJ1-4; no clear D gene. V lost 0 bases and J 11 bases, leaving 16 bases between the germline ends. The CDR3 covers 15 residues. CDR1 is SEHNR and CDR2 is FQNEAQ in the germline V gene (reference sequence). CDR3 DNA sequence: TGTGCCAGCAGCTTAGCGCTAATCCGGGAGGAGAAACTGTTTTTT. It translates to CASSLALIREEKLFF.

This chain connects TRBV28 to TRBJ1-2; D gene uncertain. The germline V gene encodes CDR1 MDHEN and CDR2 SYDVKM. The CDR3 sequence is 12 residues long. Trimming removed 7 bases at V and 1 base at J, with 7 bases between. The CDR3 protein is CASMADNYGYTF. The CDR3 nucleotides read TGTGCCAGCATGGCAGATAACTATGGCTACACCTTC.

This clone was seen just once. One end of the junction varies from germline; a read error may be responsible. This chain joins TRBV11-2 and TRBJ1-1; possible D gene TRBD1, 5 bases. This CDR3 region has 12 residues. Germline loops: CDR1 SGHAT, CDR2 FQNNGV. CDR3 amino acids: CAGSLGGTEAFF. CDR3 DNA: TGTGCCGGCAGCTTGGGGGGCACTGAAGCTTTCTTT. The full variable domain, in which reference TRBV11-2 and TRBJ1-1 provide the parts outside the CDR3, is EAGVAQSPRYKIIEKRQSVAFWCNPISGHATLYWYQQILGQGPKLLIQFQNNGVVDDSQLPKDRFSAERLKGVDSTLKIQPAKLEDSAVYLCAGSLGGTEAFFGQGTRLTVV.

The rearrangement uses TRBV5-1 and TRBJ1-2; D may be TRBD1 (6 bases). The CDR3 loop spans 14 amino acids. V dropped 5 bases and J dropped 8 bases, with 19 bases sitting between them. Looked up from germline, CDR1 is SGHRS and CDR2 is YFSETQ. CDR3: CASRQPTGLGGYTF. The CDR3 coding sequence is TGCGCCAGCAGACAACCGACAGGACTAGGGGGCTACACCTTC.

V is TRBV19 and J is TRBJ2-7; TRBD2 matches at 10 bases. CDR1 and CDR2 from the germline V gene are LNHDA and SQIVND (reference sequence). The V and J ends lost 4 bases and 3 bases, in that order; junction bases with no gene match: 6. The CDR3 covers 15 residues. CDR3 in DNA: TGTGCCAGTAGTACCCGGACTAGCGGATACTACGAGCAGTACTTC. It translates to CASSTRTSGYYEQYF.

This chain links TRBV19 with TRBJ2-5; 8 bases are shared with TRBD1. Germline lookup yields CDR1 LNHDA and CDR2 SQIVND (reference sequence). The CDR3 covers 16 residues. V lost 3 bases and J lost 2; bases outside the gene matches: 8. The CDR3 bases are TGTGCCAGTAGTATGCGACAGGGGTTGATTCAAGAGACCCAGTACTTC. Its protein product is CASSMRQGLIQETQYF.

The rearrangement uses TRBV2 and TRBJ1-1; TRBD1 might be the D (5 bases). The V end lost 2 bases, the J end lost 4 bases, and 14 bases lay between the germline ends. Germline V gives CDR1 SNHLY, CDR2 FYNNEI. The CDR3 extends over 15 amino acids. CDR3 DNA: TGTGCCAGCAGTGAAACGGCGGGCGGGGGCACTGAAGCTTTCTTT. Translated: CASSETAGGGTEAFF.